This T cell receptor (beta chain) was documented in a study of preoperative IRX-2 immunotherapy in early breast cancer. As for treatment: preoperative locoregional IRX-2 cytokine immunotherapy. This clone was observed a single time. Generated by immunoSEQ multiplex PCR, the TCRdb table keeps only in-frame clones and is missing some. Seen here are fewer than 70,000 clones, 94% observed once, and the top ten hold about 1.8%. The source of this sequence is a human donor with breast cancer. The sample here was taken from a patient treated with IRX-2 immunotherapy.

In DNA form, the CDR3 reads TGTGCCAGCTCACCACCCGGCGGAAGCTCTGGAAACACCATATATTTT. It codes for CASSPPGGSSGNTIYF. This chain connects TRBV18 to TRBJ1-3; the D is unclear. This CDR3 has 16 residues. CDR1 and CDR2 from the germline V gene are KGHSH and LQKENI. Trimming pared 0 bases from V and 0 bases from J, leaving 9 bases between. The full variable domain, completed using reference TRBV18 and TRBJ1-3, is NAGVMQNPRHLVRRRGQEARLRCSPMKGHSHVYWYRQLPEEGLKFMVYLQKENIIDESGMPKERFSAEFPKEGPSILRIQQVVRGDSAAYFCASSPPGGSSGNTIYFGEGSWLTVV.